This record covers a single T cell receptor beta chain. Its antigen is as yet unknown. CD45RO/CCR7/CD25/CD127/CD95/CD27 separated CD4+ naive, central memory, regulatory and stem cell-like memory cells by sorting. The sample belongs to a study of beta chain features in type 1 diabetes. The V end lost 0 bases, the J end lost 7 bases, and 14 bases lay between the germline ends. The CDR3 runs to 15 residues. The V gene's germline CDR1 is KGHSH and CDR2 LQKENI. Reverse transcribing all isolated RNA meant expressed TCRB transcripts were sequenced. Clones were sequenced by immunoSEQ multiplex PCR, and TCRdb holds only the in-frame ones, with some missing. The sample lists hundreds of thousands of clones, roughly 11% seen once, with just over 0.015% in the top ten. Points from the study as a whole: Any role of HLA type in TCRB rearrangement remained unresolved here. Sequencing from cDNA could over-represent high-TCR-expressing cells. Moderate but significant shortening of TCRB CDR3s was recorded in all four CD4+ subsets from Type 1 diabetes patients.

The receptor was isolated from a woman in her 30s in good health. This chain joins TRBV18 and TRBJ2-3; D is perhaps TRBD2 (6 bases). The sequenced material came from naive CD4+ T cells from blood. The CDR3 sequence: CASSPPISDYNTQYF. CDR3 sequence (DNA): TGTGCCAGCTCACCACCGATTTCGGACTATAATACGCAGTATTTT.